The 27 T cell receptor beta chains below all came from one sample that was sequenced in a study of cytomegalovirus exposure and HLA in healthy donors. Both 60 Vbeta primers and 13 Jbeta primers went into the PCR. Sequencing was performed with immunoSEQ multiplex PCR; in TCRdb, only in-frame clones are kept and a portion is missing. The sample yields under 250,000 clones, 82% seen once. Sequenced sample: PBMCs. These receptors came from a woman aged 40 to 55 in good health and CMV-seronegative.

This rearrangement joins TRBV6-5 to TRBJ2-4, with 7 bases fitting TRBD1. CDR3 length equals 14 residues. Losses at the gene ends were 6 bases for V and 4 bases for J; bases not matched to a gene: 6. Germline V lookup: CDR1 MNHEY, CDR2 SVGAGI. The CDR3 DNA follows: TGTGCCAGCAGACCCGGGACAGCTAAAAACATTCAGTACTTC. Amino acids: CASRPGTAKNIQYF.

V usage is TRBV28 and J usage is TRBJ1-2; possible D gene TRBD1, 5 bases. Germline loops: CDR1 MDHEN, CDR2 SYDVKM. The CDR3 is 15 residues long. Trimming removed 1 base at V and 7 bases at J, with 16 bases between. The CDR3 DNA reads TGTGCCAGCAGTTTATATACCAGGGAACATTCTGGCTACACCTTC. It translates to CASSLYTREHSGYTF.

The chain has TRBV19 and TRBJ1-5, with a weak D call TRBD1 (5 bases). CDR1 is LNHDA, CDR2 SQIVND, per germline (reference sequence). V was trimmed by 5 bases and J by 6 bases, leaving 11 bases between them. The CDR3 has 13 amino acids. CDR3 region: CASSSGVSQPQHF. DNA for the CDR3: TGTGCCAGTAGTTCGGGGGTTTCTCAGCCCCAGCATTTT.

The chain combines TRBV7-9 with TRBJ2-7; 10 positions match TRBD2. The CDR3 is 15 residues long. V lost 5 bases to trimming and J lost 0 bases; unmatched junction nucleotides: 4. Germline V gives CDR1 SEHNR, CDR2 FQNEAQ (reference sequence). The CDR3 DNA reads as TGTGCCAGCAGCCTCCGGACTAGCGGCTCCTACGAGCAGTACTTC. Protein product: CASSLRTSGSYEQYF.

J is TRBJ2-1 and V is TRBV19; TRBD2 matches at 7 bases. The CDR3 covers 14 residues. CDR1 LNHDA and CDR2 SQIVND come from the germline V gene (reference sequence). J was trimmed by 7 bases and V by 3 bases; bases with no gene match: 6. The CDR3 is CASSIPGGWNEQFF. As DNA, the CDR3 is TGTGCCAGTAGTATCCCGGGGGGATGGAATGAGCAGTTCTTC.

This clone was picked up a small number of times. The genes are TRBV5-1 and TRBJ1-4; TRBD1 might be the D (5 bases). The germline gives CDR1 SGHRS, CDR2 YFSETQ. V dropped 3 bases and J dropped 7 bases, with 16 bases sitting between them. This CDR3 contains 15 residues. CDR3 amino acids: CASSSYGGQLEKLFF. DNA for the CDR3: TGCGCCAGCAGCTCCTACGGGGGTCAACTTGAAAAACTGTTTTTT.

The chain couples TRBV30 to TRBJ1-2; unclear D gene. This CDR3 spans 13 amino acids. Deletions cut 1 base from V and 7 bases from J, with 13 bases between. Germline V CDR1 and CDR2: GTSNPN, SVGIG (reference sequence). CDR3 DNA: TGTGCCTGGAGTGAGAGGCGTCTTGGTGGCTACACCTTC. It encodes CAWSERRLGGYTF. Filled out from reference TRBV30 and TRBJ1-2, the complete variable domain reads SQTIHQWPATLVQPVGSPLSLECTVEGTSNPNLYWYRQAAGRGLQLLFYSVGIGQISSEVPQNLSASRPQDRQFILSSKKLLLSDSGFYLCAWSERRLGGYTFGSGTRLTVV.

The chain uses TRBV7-2 and TRBJ1-3, with 7 bases fitting TRBD1. The J segment lost 7 bases and the V segment lost 5 bases, leaving 23 bases of the junction unmatched. This CDR3 has 19 amino acids. Germline assignment: CDR1 SGHTA and CDR2 FQGNSA. The CDR3 DNA reads as TGTGCCAGCAGCCCCCTGCGACAGGGTTTGTCCTATGTGCGGAACACCATATATTTT. Amino acids: CASSPLRQGLSYVRNTIYF.

The chain has TRBV25-1 and TRBJ1-3, with D possibly matching TRBD1 (6 bases). V gave up 6 bases and J gave up 10 bases, with 19 bases separating them. The V gene's germline CDR1 is MGHDK and CDR2 SYGVNS. The CDR3 is 14 amino acids. The CDR3 DNA sequence: TGTGCCAGCAGCTACTCAGCCCTAAGGGGGACCATATATTTT. It specifies CASSYSALRGTIYF.

This chain links TRBV5-1 with TRBJ1-2; D is unclear. CDR3 length: 13 amino acids. V lost 2 bases and J lost 1, with 6 bases in between. Per germline, CDR1 SGHRS and CDR2 YFSETQ. For the CDR3, the DNA is TGCGCCAGCAGCTTACAGATTAACTATGGCTACACCTTC. Its translation is CASSLQINYGYTF.

This clone was recorded once. This chain links TRBV7-2 with TRBJ2-3; 13 nucleotides match TRBD2. CDR1 is SGHTA, CDR2 FQGNSA, per germline. The CDR3 spans 18 residues. Unmatched junction bases numbered 4, after V lost 0 bases and J lost 1 base. The CDR3 region is CASSLALAGGQRTDTQYF. The CDR3, as DNA: TGTGCCAGCAGCTTAGCACTAGCGGGAGGGCAACGCACAGATACGCAGTATTTT.

This chain connects TRBV9 to TRBJ2-7; 7 bases line up with TRBD2. Losses at the gene ends were 6 bases for V and 3 bases for J; bases not matched to a gene: 6. Germline V gene data show CDR1 as SGDLS and CDR2 as YYNGEE. The CDR3 is made up of 13 amino acids. CDR3 sequence (DNA): TGTGCCAGCACCGGCGCTAGCGGCTACGAGCAGTACTTC. As protein: CASTGASGYEQYF.

The rearrangement joins TRBV13 to TRBJ2-5, with a possible D match to TRBD2 (6 bases). The DNA end is a closer match to TRBJ2-7, so the J assignment may be wrong. CDR1 and CDR2 from the germline V gene are PRHDT and FYEKMQ (reference sequence). The CDR3 is 15 residues long. CDR3: CASSLWGEGIYEQYF. The CDR3 nucleotides read TGTGCCAGCAGCCTCTGGGGGGAAGGTATCTACGAGCAGTACTTC.

The gene calls are TRBV6-6 and TRBJ2-1; 7 nucleotides align to TRBD2. The CDR3 has 16 residues. The germline CDR1 and CDR2 sequences are MNHNY and SVGAGI (reference sequence). With V trimmed by 6 bases and J by 3 bases, 11 bases remained unmatched. CDR3 in amino acids: CASRHQREPNYNEQFF. The CDR3 DNA reads TGTGCCAGCAGACACCAGCGGGAACCCAACTACAATGAGCAGTTCTTC.

V and J are TRBV6-1 and TRBJ1-1; the D is unclear. Per the germline V gene, CDR1 is MNHNS and CDR2 is SASEGT. The CDR3 runs to 12 residues. The V end was cut by 3 bases, the J end by 5 bases, with 7 bases between. Here the CDR3 DNA reads TGTGCCAGCAGTGAGCCGCGAACTGAAGCTTTCTTT. Residues: CASSEPRTEAFF.

The rearrangement joins TRBV2 to TRBJ1-2, with 8 positions matching TRBD1. The germline gives CDR1 SNHLY, CDR2 FYNNEI. V gave up 5 bases and J gave up 0 bases; unmatched junction bases: 5. CDR3 length: 15 amino acids. CDR3 protein: CASSSRQGTNYGYTF. For the CDR3, the DNA is TGTGCCAGCAGTTCCAGACAGGGGACTAACTATGGCTACACCTTC.

The V and J genes are TRBV5-1 and TRBJ2-1, with D hard to call. The CDR3 length is 13 residues. The germline V gene encodes CDR1 SGHRS and CDR2 YFSETQ. V dropped 0 bases and J dropped 10 bases, with 11 bases sitting between them. CDR3: CASSLEGSSEQFF. For the CDR3, the DNA is TGCGCCAGCAGCTTGGAAGGTAGTAGCGAGCAGTTCTTC.

A note on this clone: At the DNA level, this CDR3 is encoded by other sequences in the same sample as well. The rearrangement uses TRBV9 and TRBJ1-1, with 8 bases lining up with TRBD1. Looked up from germline, CDR1 is SGDLS and CDR2 is YYNGEE. The CDR3 covers 14 residues. V lost 2 bases to trimming and J lost 2 bases; unmatched junction nucleotides: 2. In DNA, the CDR3 is TGTGCCAGCAGCGTTCAGGGGGCAAACACTGAAGCTTTCTTT. The encoded protein is CASSVQGANTEAFF.

The V and J genes are TRBV7-9 and TRBJ2-7; 12 bases fit TRBD1. The germline V gene encodes CDR1 SEHNR and CDR2 FQNEAQ (reference sequence). CDR3 size: 19 residues. The V segment lost 1 base and the J segment 0 bases; nucleotides outside the gene matches: 10. CDR3 coding DNA: TGTGCCAGCAGCTTAGATAGCTGGGACAGGGGGCTGTCCTCCTACGAGCAGTACTTC. It yields the protein CASSLDSWDRGLSSYEQYF.

The rearrangement links TRBV7-9 to TRBJ2-7; a possible D gene is TRBD1 (6 bases). Trimming removed 1 base from V and 7 bases from J, with 14 bases in between. This CDR3 has 14 amino acids. Per the germline V gene, CDR1 is SEHNR and CDR2 is FQNEAQ (reference sequence). The CDR3: CASSLVDSALEQYF. As DNA, the CDR3 is TGTGCCAGCAGCTTAGTGGACAGTGCCCTTGAGCAGTACTTC.

This chain joins TRBV9 and TRBJ1-1, with 8 bases fitting TRBD1. The germline V gene has CDR1 SGDLS and CDR2 YYNGEE. V lost 0 bases and J lost 6; bases outside the gene matches: 4. The CDR3 runs to 14 residues. CDR3 protein: CASSVEPTGAEAFF. Here the CDR3 DNA reads TGTGCCAGCAGCGTAGAGCCGACAGGGGCTGAAGCTTTCTTT.

The chain combines TRBV19 with TRBJ1-2; D might be TRBD1 (6 bases). In germline, CDR1 is LNHDA, CDR2 SQIVND (reference sequence). CDR3 length: 14 residues. V lost 1 base, J lost 4 bases, and 10 bases lay in between. CDR3 sequence (DNA): TGTGCCAGTAGTATAGTGGAACAGGGCTATGGCTACACCTTC. Translated: CASSIVEQGYGYTF.

The chain combines TRBV18 with TRBJ1-5; no firm D call. Trimming took 0 bases from V and 7 from J, leaving 10 bases between them. The length of the CDR3 is 14 residues. Per the germline V gene, CDR1 is KGHSH and CDR2 is LQKENI. The DNA for the CDR3 is TGTGCCAGCTCACCACCGGGAGGTTGGCAGCCCCAGCATTTT. It encodes CASSPPGGWQPQHF.

The chain joins TRBV28 to TRBJ1-3; D perhaps matches TRBD1 (5 bases). V was clipped by 5 bases and J by 2 bases, with 16 bases between them. The germline V gene has CDR1 MDHEN and CDR2 SYDVKM. The CDR3 sequence is 16 residues long. The CDR3 loop reads CASSGALTDAGNTIYF. DNA for the CDR3: TGTGCCAGCAGTGGGGCTCTTACAGACGCTGGAAACACCATATATTTT.

The genes are TRBV19 and TRBJ2-7; TRBD2 aligns across 12 bases. V was clipped by 5 bases and J by 7 bases; unmatched bases: 3. Germline values: CDR1 LNHDA, CDR2 SQIVND (reference sequence). The CDR3 loop spans 13 amino acids. The CDR3 protein is CASSLTSGSEQYF. The CDR3 DNA is TGTGCCAGTAGTTTGACTAGCGGGAGTGAGCAGTACTTC.

The chain links TRBV28 to TRBJ2-7; D is unclear. CDR1 and CDR2 from the germline V gene are MDHEN and SYDVKM. The CDR3 totals 14 residues. Trimming took 2 bases from V and 7 from J, leaving 15 bases between them. The CDR3 reads CASSLGPALREQYF. The DNA for the CDR3 is TGTGCCAGCAGTTTAGGGCCAGCCCTTAGGGAGCAGTACTTC. The full variable domain, rest sourced from reference TRBV28 and TRBJ2-7, is DVKVTQSSRYLVKRTGEKVFLECVQDMDHENMFWYRQDPGLGLRLIYFSYDVKMKEKGDIPEGYSVSREKKERFSLILESASTNQTSMYLCASSLGPALREQYFGPGTRLTVT.

The chain is built from TRBV7-9 and TRBJ2-1, with 13 nucleotides matching TRBD2. There are 15 residues in the CDR3. Trimming removed 5 bases from V and 5 bases from J; junction bases left unmatched: 3. Germline values: CDR1 SEHNR, CDR2 FQNEAQ (reference sequence). The CDR3 DNA is TGTGCCAGCAGCGGGACTAGCGGGAACCACAATGAGCAGTTCTTC. This translates into CASSGTSGNHNEQFF.